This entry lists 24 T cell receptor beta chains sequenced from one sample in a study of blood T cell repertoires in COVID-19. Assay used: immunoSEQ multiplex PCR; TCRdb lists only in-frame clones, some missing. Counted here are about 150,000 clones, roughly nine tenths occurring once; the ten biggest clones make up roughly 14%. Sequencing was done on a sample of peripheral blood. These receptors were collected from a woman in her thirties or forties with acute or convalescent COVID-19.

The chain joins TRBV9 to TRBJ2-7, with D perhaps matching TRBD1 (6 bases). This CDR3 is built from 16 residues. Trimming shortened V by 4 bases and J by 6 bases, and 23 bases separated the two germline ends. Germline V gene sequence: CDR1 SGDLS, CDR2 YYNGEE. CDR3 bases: TGTGCCAGCAGCCCCCAAGGGCCGAACAGGGCCCTCGAGCAGTACTTC. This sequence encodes CASSPQGPNRALEQYF.

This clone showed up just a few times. CDR3: CASSYSNVGGFTGELFF. CDR3 coding DNA: TGTGCCAGCAGTTACTCGAATGTGGGGGGGTTCACCGGGGAGCTGTTTTTT. V usage is TRBV6-2 or TRBV6-3 and J usage is TRBJ2-2; 7 bases are shared with TRBD2. This CDR3 spans 17 amino acids. The V gene's germline CDR1 is MNHEY and CDR2 SVGEGT. Germline trimming cut 0 bases from V and 4 bases from J; bases unmatched to any gene: 8.

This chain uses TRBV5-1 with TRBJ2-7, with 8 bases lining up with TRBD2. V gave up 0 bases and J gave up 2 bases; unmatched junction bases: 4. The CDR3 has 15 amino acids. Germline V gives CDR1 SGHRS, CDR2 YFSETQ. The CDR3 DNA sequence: TGCGCCAGCAGCTTGGGTTCGGGAGGGCCCTACGAGCAGTACTTC. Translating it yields CASSLGSGGPYEQYF.

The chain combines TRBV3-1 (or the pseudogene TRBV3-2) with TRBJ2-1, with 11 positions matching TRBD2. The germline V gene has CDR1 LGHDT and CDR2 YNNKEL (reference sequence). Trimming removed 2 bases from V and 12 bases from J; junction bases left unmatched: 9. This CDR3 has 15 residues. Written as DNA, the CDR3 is TGTGCCAGCAGCCAATATCCTAGCGGGGGGATGGTGCAGTTCTTC. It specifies CASSQYPSGGMVQFF.

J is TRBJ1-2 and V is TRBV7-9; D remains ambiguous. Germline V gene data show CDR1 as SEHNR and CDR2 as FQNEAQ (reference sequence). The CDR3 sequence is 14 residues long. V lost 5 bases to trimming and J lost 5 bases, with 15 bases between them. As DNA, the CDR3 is TGTGCCAGCAGCCCTCAATCCAGTAAATATGGCTACACCTTC. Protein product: CASSPQSSKYGYTF.

The DNA of the CDR3 is TGTGCCATCAGTGGACTAGCGGGAACCGGGGAGCTGTTTTTT. Amino acid sequence: CAISGLAGTGELFF. This chain connects TRBV10-3 to TRBJ2-2; 11 positions match TRBD2. The CDR3 is 14 amino acids. J gave up 5 bases and V 4 bases, and 0 bases lay outside the gene matches. Germline V gene lookup returns CDR1 ENHRY and CDR2 SYGVKD.

CDR3 in DNA: TGTGCCAGCAGTTTCGGAGAGAATGAGCAGTACTTC. Protein: CASSFGENEQYF. J is TRBJ2-7 and V is TRBV12-3 or TRBV12-4; D unclear. The CDR3 consists of 12 residues. Trimming stripped 3 bases from V and 7 bases from J, with 10 bases between.

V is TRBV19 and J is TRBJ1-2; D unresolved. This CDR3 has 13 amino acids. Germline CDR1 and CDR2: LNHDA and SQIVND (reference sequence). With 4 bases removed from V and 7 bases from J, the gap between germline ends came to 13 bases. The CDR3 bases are TGTGCCAGTAGTACTAATCCCACCTCTGGCTACACCTTC. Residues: CASSTNPTSGYTF.

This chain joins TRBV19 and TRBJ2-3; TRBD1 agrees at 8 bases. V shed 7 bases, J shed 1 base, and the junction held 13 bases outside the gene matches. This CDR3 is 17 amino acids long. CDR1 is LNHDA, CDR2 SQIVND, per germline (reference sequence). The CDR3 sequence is CASTMDRAAVGTDTQYF. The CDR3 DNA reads TGTGCCAGTACCATGGACAGGGCTGCCGTTGGCACAGATACGCAGTATTTT.

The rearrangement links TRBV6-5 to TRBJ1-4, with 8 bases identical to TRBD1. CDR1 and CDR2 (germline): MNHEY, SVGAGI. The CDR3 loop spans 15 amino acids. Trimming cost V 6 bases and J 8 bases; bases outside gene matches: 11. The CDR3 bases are TGTGCCAGCAGCGAGCGACAGGGGAACGGGGAAAAACTGTTTTTT. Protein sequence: CASSERQGNGEKLFF.

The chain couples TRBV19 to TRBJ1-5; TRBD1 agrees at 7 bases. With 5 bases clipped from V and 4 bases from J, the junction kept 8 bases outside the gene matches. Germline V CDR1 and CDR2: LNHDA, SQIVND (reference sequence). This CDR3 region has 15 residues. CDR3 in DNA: TGTGCCAGTAGTTCGGACAGGTTAATTAATCAGCCCCAGCATTTT. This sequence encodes CASSSDRLINQPQHF. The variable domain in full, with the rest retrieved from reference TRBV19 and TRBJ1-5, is DGGITQSPKYLFRKEGQNVTLSCEQNLNHDAMYWYRQDPGQGLRLIYYSQIVNDFQKGDIAEGYSVSREKKESFPLTVTSAQKNPTAFYLCASSSDRLINQPQHFGDGTRLSIL.

The CDR3 DNA follows: TGTGCCAGCAGCGACAGGGGGAGTACTGAAGCTTTCTTT. The encoded protein is CASSDRGSTEAFF. The chain links TRBV6-5 to TRBJ1-1; TRBD1 agrees at 9 bases. The CDR3 is 13 amino acids. In germline, CDR1 is MNHEY, CDR2 SVGAGI. With V trimmed by 6 bases and J by 5 bases, 4 bases remained unmatched.

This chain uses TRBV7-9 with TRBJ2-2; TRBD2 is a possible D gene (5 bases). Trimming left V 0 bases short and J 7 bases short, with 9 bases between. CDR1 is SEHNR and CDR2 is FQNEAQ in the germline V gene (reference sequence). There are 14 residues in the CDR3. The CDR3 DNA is TGTGCCAGCAGCTTAGCGGGAGAATACGGGGAGCTGTTTTTT. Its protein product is CASSLAGEYGELFF.

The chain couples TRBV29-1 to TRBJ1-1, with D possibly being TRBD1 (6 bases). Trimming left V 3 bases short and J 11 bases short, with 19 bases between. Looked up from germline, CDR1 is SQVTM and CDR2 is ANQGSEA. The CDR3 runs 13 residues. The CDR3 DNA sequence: TGCAGCGTTGAGGTGCAGGGGACCAGGTGGGCTTTCTTT. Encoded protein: CSVEVQGTRWAFF.

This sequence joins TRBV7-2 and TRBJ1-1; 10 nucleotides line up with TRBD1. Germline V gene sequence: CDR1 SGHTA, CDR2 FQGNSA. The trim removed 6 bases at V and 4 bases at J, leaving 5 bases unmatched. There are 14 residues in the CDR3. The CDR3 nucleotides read TGTGCCAGCAGGCCGGGACAGGGGACCACTGAAGCTTTCTTT. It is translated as CASRPGQGTTEAFF.

CDR3 in amino acids: CASSLPDSQVPEAFF. The CDR3 DNA sequence: TGTGCCAGCAGTTTACCCGACAGCCAGGTACCTGAAGCTTTCTTT. The chain links TRBV28 to TRBJ1-1; perhaps TRBD1 as D (5 bases). Germline-derived CDR1 and CDR2 are MDHEN and SYDVKM. This CDR3 has 15 residues. Trimming stripped 2 bases from V and 6 bases from J, with 16 bases between.

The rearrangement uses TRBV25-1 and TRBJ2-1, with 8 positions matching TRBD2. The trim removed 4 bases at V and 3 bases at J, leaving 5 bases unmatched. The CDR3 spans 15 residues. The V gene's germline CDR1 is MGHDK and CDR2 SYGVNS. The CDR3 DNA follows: TGTGCCAGCAGTGTGGCGGGAGGCAACTACAATGAGCAGTTCTTC. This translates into CASSVAGGNYNEQFF.

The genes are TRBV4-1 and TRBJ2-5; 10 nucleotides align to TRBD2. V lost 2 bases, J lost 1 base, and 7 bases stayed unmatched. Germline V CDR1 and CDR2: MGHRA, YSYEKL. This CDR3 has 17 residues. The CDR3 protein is CASSQHAGLAAQETQYF. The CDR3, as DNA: TGCGCCAGCAGCCAACACGCCGGACTAGCGGCCCAAGAGACCCAGTACTTC.

The CDR3 protein is CASKMRGLAVIYNEQFF. DNA for the CDR3: TGTGCCAGCAAGATGAGAGGACTAGCGGTGATCTACAATGAGCAGTTCTTC. The rearrangement joins TRBV28 to TRBJ2-1; 10 bases align to TRBD2. Per the germline V gene, CDR1 is MDHEN and CDR2 is SYDVKM. With 7 bases clipped from V and 3 bases from J, the junction kept 12 bases outside the gene matches. This CDR3 has 17 amino acids. The full variable domain, its missing parts supplied by reference TRBV28 and TRBJ2-1, is DVKVTQSSRYLVKRTGEKVFLECVQDMDHENMFWYRQDPGLGLRLIYFSYDVKMKEKGDIPEGYSVSREKKERFSLILESASTNQTSMYLCASKMRGLAVIYNEQFFGPGTRLTVL.

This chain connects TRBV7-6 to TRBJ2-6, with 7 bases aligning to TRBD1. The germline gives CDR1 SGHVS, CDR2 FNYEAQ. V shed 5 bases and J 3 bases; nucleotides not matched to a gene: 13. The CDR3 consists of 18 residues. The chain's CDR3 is CASSRDQGVFSGANVLTF. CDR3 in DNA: TGTGCCAGCAGCCGAGATCAGGGGGTTTTCAGTGGGGCCAACGTCCTGACTTTC.

CDR3 in amino acids: CASSSRDRAIYEQYF. CDR3 in DNA: TGTGCCAGCAGCTCCCGGGACAGGGCTATCTACGAGCAGTACTTC. The chain couples TRBV7-8 to TRBJ2-7; the match to TRBD1 covers 9 bases. Per germline, CDR1 SGHVS and CDR2 FQNEAQ. The CDR3 contains 15 residues. J was trimmed by 3 bases and V by 4 bases; bases with no gene match: 7. Variable domain in full (rest from reference TRBV7-8 and TRBJ2-7): GAGVSQSPRYKVAKRGQDVALRCDPISGHVSLFWYQQALGQGPEFLTYFQNEAQLDKSGLPSDRFFAERPEGSVSTLKIQRTQQEDSAVYLCASSSRDRAIYEQYFGPGTRLTVT.

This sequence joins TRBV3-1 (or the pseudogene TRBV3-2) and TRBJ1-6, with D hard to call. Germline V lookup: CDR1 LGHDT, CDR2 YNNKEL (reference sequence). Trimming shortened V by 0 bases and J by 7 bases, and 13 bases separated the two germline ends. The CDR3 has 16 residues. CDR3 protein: CASSQDLPGGNSPLHF. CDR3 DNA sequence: TGTGCCAGCAGCCAAGATTTGCCGGGAGGGAATTCACCCCTCCACTTT.

The CDR3: CASTPTTAWATDTQYF. The CDR3 DNA reads as TGTGCCAGCACTCCCACAACCGCCTGGGCCACAGATACGCAGTATTTT. The V gene is TRBV27, the J gene TRBJ2-3; no clear D. V was clipped by 7 bases and J by 2 bases, with 19 bases between them. The germline V gene has CDR1 MNHEY and CDR2 SMNVEV (reference sequence). CDR3 size: 16 residues.

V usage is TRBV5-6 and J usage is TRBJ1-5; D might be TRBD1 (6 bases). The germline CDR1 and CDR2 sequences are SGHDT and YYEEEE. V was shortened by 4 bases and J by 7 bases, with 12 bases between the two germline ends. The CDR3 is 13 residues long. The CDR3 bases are TGTGCCAGCAGCCCAGCTCAGGGGCAGCCCCAGCATTTT. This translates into CASSPAQGQPQHF.